Each of the 25 T cell receptor beta chains below was sequenced from the same sample in a study of CD4 T cells in relation to SARS-CoV-2 and coronaviruses. For these TCRs, the target antigens are not known. The table came from immunoSEQ multiplex PCR; TCRdb's copy has only in-frame clones and leaves some out. In the table there are fewer than 25,000 clones, about 81% of which are singletons. The unexposed donors gave CD4+ T cells in about 2010-2018, prior to COVID-19. Isolation of CD4+ T cells took place after roughly nine days in culture. Sequencing was done on a sample of CD4+ T cells from PBMCs, cultured in vitro. These receptors all come from a human donor in good health.

This chain uses TRBV19 with TRBJ1-2; tentative D call: TRBD1 (5 bases). V lost 7 bases and J lost 4, with 19 bases in between. The CDR3 spans 15 residues. Per germline, CDR1 LNHDA and CDR2 SQIVND (reference sequence). Here the CDR3 reads CASNPGGAILYGYTF. The CDR3 bases are TGTGCCAGTAACCCAGGAGGGGCAATTCTCTATGGCTACACCTTC.

The chain employs TRBV4-3 and TRBJ2-7; 7 bases map to TRBD2. Germline V CDR1 and CDR2: LGHNA, YSLEER. V was clipped by 0 bases and J by 3 bases; unmatched bases: 8. The CDR3 sequence is 16 residues long. The CDR3 reads CASSQDNFREDYEQYF. The DNA for the CDR3 is TGCGCCAGCAGCCAAGATAATTTCCGGGAGGACTACGAGCAGTACTTC.

The chain combines TRBV9 with TRBJ2-1; D may correspond to TRBD1 or TRBD2 (5 bases each). The CDR3 is 16 residues long. Germline assignment: CDR1 SGDLS and CDR2 YYNGEE. The V end was cut by 2 bases, the J end by 1 base, with 13 bases between. CDR3 residues: CASSVGGGYSYNEQFF. CDR3 in DNA: TGTGCCAGCAGCGTCGGTGGGGGATATTCCTACAATGAGCAGTTCTTC.

This rearrangement joins TRBV18 to TRBJ2-3; 7 nucleotides agree with TRBD1. This CDR3 is built from 14 residues. In germline, CDR1 is KGHSH, CDR2 LQKENI. The junction had 6 bases not matched to a gene; V was cut back by 4 bases and J by 5 bases. The CDR3 DNA is TGTGCCAGCTCACTCCTCCAGGGGGAAGATACGCAGTATTTT. This gives the protein CASSLLQGEDTQYF.

V is TRBV7-2 and J is TRBJ2-3; the D gene is possibly TRBD1 (6 bases). Germline lookup yields CDR1 SGHTA and CDR2 FQGNSA. V was shortened by 4 bases and J by 3 bases, with 11 bases between the two germline ends. The CDR3 covers 14 residues. The CDR3 is CASSSDSGTDTQYF. The CDR3, as DNA: TGTGCCAGCAGCTCGGACAGCGGTACAGATACGCAGTATTTT. The variable domain in full, completed from reference TRBV7-2 and TRBJ2-3, reads GAGVSQSPSNKVTEKGKDVELRCDPISGHTALYWYRQSLGQGLEFLIYFQGNSAPDKSGLPSDRFSAERTGGSVSTLTIQRTQQEDSAVYLCASSSDSGTDTQYFGPGTRLTVL.

In its sample, this clone was seen once. This chain uses TRBV7-2 with TRBJ2-7; D remains ambiguous. Germline CDR1 is SGHTA and CDR2 is FQGNSA. This CDR3 has 14 amino acids. Trimming took off 0 bases at V and 3 bases at J, with 9 bases between the two ends. In DNA, the CDR3 is TGTGCCAGCAGCTTAGCGTCAGACATCTACGAGCAGTACTTC. Translated: CASSLASDIYEQYF.

The V call is TRBV2, the J call TRBJ1-5; TRBD1 matches 7 bases. Per germline, CDR1 SNHLY and CDR2 FYNNEI. J was trimmed by 6 bases and V by 5 bases; bases with no gene match: 7. There are 14 residues in the CDR3. CDR3: CASSTQGDRQPQHF. In nucleotides, the CDR3 is TGTGCCAGCAGTACTCAGGGGGATCGTCAGCCCCAGCATTTT.

This chain links TRBV19 with TRBJ2-3; D gene ambiguous. The CDR3 has 11 amino acids. Germline CDR1 and CDR2: LNHDA and SQIVND (reference sequence). V lost 8 bases and J lost 4, with 7 bases in between. The CDR3 spells CASRLADTQYF. The CDR3 nucleotides read TGTGCCAGTCGTTTAGCAGATACGCAGTATTTT.

This clone was recorded a few times. The chain recombines TRBV3-1 (or the pseudogene TRBV3-2) with TRBJ1-6; no clear D gene. The V gene's germline CDR1 is LGHDT and CDR2 YNNKEL (reference sequence). The CDR3 runs to 15 residues. With 2 bases removed from V and 6 bases from J, the gap between germline ends came to 11 bases. CDR3 coding DNA: TGTGCCAGCAGCCAAACCGGGTCAGGTAATTCACCCCTCCACTTT. As protein: CASSQTGSGNSPLHF.

The chain recombines TRBV19 with TRBJ2-7, with TRBD1 as a possible D gene (6 bases). The germline V gene has CDR1 LNHDA and CDR2 SQIVND (reference sequence). Between the trimmed V and J ends, which lost 3 bases and 5 bases, there was a span of 17 bases. The CDR3 has 15 amino acids. The CDR3 DNA reads TGTGCCAGTAGTATCCAGGGGCTCGAATCCCACGAGCAGTACTTC. This codes for CASSIQGLESHEQYF.

This clone was picked up a small number of times. V usage is TRBV2 and J usage is TRBJ2-1; possible D gene TRBD2, 5 bases. V lost 2 bases to trimming and J lost 0 bases, with 8 bases between them. The germline V gene has CDR1 SNHLY and CDR2 FYNNEI. CDR3 length: 15 amino acids. The chain's CDR3 is CASSEISGSYNEQFF. The CDR3 DNA follows: TGTGCCAGCAGTGAAATAAGCGGCTCCTACAATGAGCAGTTCTTC.

The chain links TRBV9 to TRBJ2-1; 9 nucleotides match TRBD2. The J segment lost 7 bases and the V segment lost 3 bases, leaving 8 bases of the junction unmatched. There are 15 residues in the CDR3. CDR1 SGDLS and CDR2 YYNGEE come from the germline V gene. CDR3 DNA: TGTGCCAGCAGCGCGACTAGCGGCGGGATAAATGAGCAGTTCTTC. It translates to CASSATSGGINEQFF. Full variable domain (missing parts from reference TRBV9 and TRBJ2-1): DSGVTQTPKHLITATGQRVTLRCSPRSGDLSVYWYQQSLDQGLQFLIQYYNGEERAKGNILERFSAQQFPDLHSELNLSSLELGDSALYFCASSATSGGINEQFFGPGTRLTVL.

This rearrangement joins TRBV19 to TRBJ1-5; D is perhaps TRBD1 (6 bases). Deletions cut 4 bases from V and 0 bases from J, with 13 bases between. Germline CDR1 reads LNHDA; CDR2 reads SQIVND (reference sequence). There are 16 residues in the CDR3. The CDR3 bases are TGTGCCAGTAGTACCGGACAGCCCTATAGCAATCAGCCCCAGCATTTT. Amino acid sequence: CASSTGQPYSNQPQHF.

The V gene is TRBV5-5, the J gene TRBJ1-3; D gene uncertain. Germline V gene data show CDR1 as SGHKS and CDR2 as YYEKEE (reference sequence). This CDR3 spans 15 amino acids. Trimming removed 2 bases from V and 8 bases from J, with 17 bases in between. The chain's CDR3 is CASSFRAGPWYTIYF. DNA of the CDR3: TGTGCCAGCAGCTTTAGAGCTGGACCATGGTACACCATATATTTT.

J is TRBJ2-2 and V is TRBV11-3, with 7 nucleotides matching TRBD1. The CDR3 spans 17 residues. Germline-derived CDR1 and CDR2 are SGHNT and YENEEA. J lost 0 bases, V lost 3 bases, and 7 bases had no gene match. The CDR3 DNA sequence: TGTGCCAGCAGCTTCCATTCAGGGGGTACGAACACCGGGGAGCTGTTTTTT. Translated: CASSFHSGGTNTGELFF.

The V call is TRBV11-3, the J call TRBJ2-3; TRBD2 matches at 7 bases. Losses at the gene ends were 4 bases for V and 2 bases for J; bases not matched to a gene: 6. This CDR3 region has 15 residues. Germline values: CDR1 SGHNT, CDR2 YENEEA. The CDR3 region has the DNA TGTGCCAGCAGCTCCCTGGGGGGGAACACAGATACGCAGTATTTT. Its translation: CASSSLGGNTDTQYF.

The chain joins TRBV2 to TRBJ2-1, with 12 bases aligning to TRBD2. CDR3 length equals 16 residues. Per germline, CDR1 SNHLY and CDR2 FYNNEI. The V and J ends lost 6 bases and 6 bases, in that order; junction bases with no gene match: 9. The CDR3 sequence is CASRASGGAVLNEQFF. The CDR3 DNA follows: TGTGCCAGCAGGGCTAGCGGGGGGGCCGTCCTCAATGAGCAGTTCTTC.

The CDR3 is CASSTVWTGAYEQYF. CDR3 coding DNA: TGTGCCAGCAGCACCGTATGGACAGGGGCCTACGAGCAGTACTTC. The chain recombines TRBV25-1 with TRBJ2-7, with TRBD1 identical over 9 bases. Germline V lookup: CDR1 MGHDK, CDR2 SYGVNS. V was clipped by 6 bases and J by 2 bases; unmatched bases: 8. This CDR3 has 15 residues.

The chain employs TRBV6-6 and TRBJ2-3; TRBD2 matches at 7 bases. The CDR3 has 16 amino acids. The J segment lost 2 bases and the V segment lost 6 bases, leaving 11 bases of the junction unmatched. CDR1 and CDR2 from the germline V gene are MNHNY and SVGAGI (reference sequence). The CDR3 sequence is CASRSPQREPTDTQYF. The CDR3 nucleotides are TGTGCCAGCAGATCTCCTCAGCGGGAACCCACAGATACGCAGTATTTT.

J is TRBJ1-2 and V is TRBV5-5; 9 nucleotides line up with TRBD1. This CDR3 spans 14 amino acids. The J segment lost 4 bases and the V segment lost 4 bases, leaving 5 bases of the junction unmatched. Germline V lookup: CDR1 SGHKS, CDR2 YYEKEE (reference sequence). CDR3 sequence: CASSATGGAYGYTF. For the CDR3, the DNA is TGTGCCAGCAGCGCCACAGGGGGCGCCTATGGCTACACCTTC.

This clone was observed once. The CDR3 region has the DNA TGTGCCATCAGCTTACAGGACTCTGGAAACACCATATATTTT. This gives the protein CAISLQDSGNTIYF. The chain uses TRBV10-3 and TRBJ1-3; D is possibly TRBD1 (5 bases). The CDR3 is made up of 14 amino acids. V lost 6 bases and J 0 bases, leaving 9 bases between the germline ends. In germline, CDR1 is ENHRY, CDR2 SYGVKD.

This chain connects TRBV30 to TRBJ2-2; TRBD2 matches 9 bases. This CDR3 is 16 amino acids long. The V gene's germline CDR1 is GTSNPN and CDR2 SVGIG (reference sequence). Unmatched junction bases numbered 7, after V lost 2 bases and J lost 3 bases. Written as DNA, the CDR3 is TGTGCCTGGAGTCGGCTAGCGGGGACCCACACCGGGGAGCTGTTTTTT. Encoded protein: CAWSRLAGTHTGELFF.

This clone was picked up a small number of times. The chain is built from TRBV25-1 and TRBJ2-3; D is unclear. The CDR3 totals 12 residues. V was clipped by 8 bases and J by 5 bases, with 11 bases between them. The germline V gene encodes CDR1 MGHDK and CDR2 SYGVNS. CDR3 bases: TGTGCCAGCCTTAATTCGCGAGATACGCAGTATTTT. It specifies CASLNSRDTQYF. Complete variable domain (other parts from reference TRBV25-1 and TRBJ2-3): EADIYQTPRYLVIGTGKKITLECSQTMGHDKMYWYQQDPGMELHLIHYSYGVNSTEKGDLSSESTVSRIRTEHFPLTLESARPSHTSQYLCASLNSRDTQYFGPGTRLTVL.

The chain uses TRBV6-1 and TRBJ2-1, with 10 bases identical to TRBD1. Trimming took 0 bases from V and 6 from J; bases not matched to a gene: 5. CDR3 length equals 16 residues. Per germline, CDR1 MNHNS and CDR2 SASEGT. The CDR3 DNA follows: TGTGCCAGCAGTGAAGCGGGGGGACAGGGGAGCAATGAGCAGTTCTTC. Its translation: CASSEAGGQGSNEQFF.

CDR3 loop: CAWTLAGLVNEQFF. The DNA for the CDR3 is TGTGCCTGGACACTAGCGGGCTTGGTCAATGAGCAGTTCTTC. The genes are TRBV30 and TRBJ2-1, with TRBD2 identical over 9 bases. This CDR3 spans 14 amino acids. The J segment lost 6 bases and the V segment lost 4 bases, leaving 7 bases of the junction unmatched. Looked up from germline, CDR1 is GTSNPN and CDR2 is SVGIG (reference sequence).